The clone carrying this T cell receptor beta chain has more than one count but fewer than ten. Its target is unknown. The record originates from a study of cytomegalovirus exposure and HLA in healthy donors. Study-level results: The authors excluded some V segments, including TRBV6-2 and TRBV6-3, as indistinguishable. According to an earlier analysis, most TCR beta V segments yielded productive rearrangements about 87% or about 30% of the time.

Germline CDR1 reads MGHDK; CDR2 reads SYGVNS. The CDR3 length is 14 residues. V lost 6 bases, J lost 3 bases, and 5 bases stayed unmatched. Vbeta (60) and Jbeta (13) primers were used in the PCR. Assay used: immunoSEQ multiplex PCR; TCRdb lists only in-frame clones, some missing. The sample records around 110,000 clones, around 86% being singletons. Sequencing was done on a sample of PBMCs. The chain carries TRBV25-1 and TRBJ1-2, with TRBD1 identical over 9 bases. The source of this sequence is a man under 40 in good health and CMV-seronegative. CDR3 amino acids: CASRRQGGDYGYTF. CDR3 DNA sequence: TGTGCCAGCAGAAGACAGGGGGGGGACTATGGCTACACCTTC.